The 25 T cell receptor beta chains below come from one sample, sequenced in a study of T-cell reconstitution after alpha-beta-depleted transplantation in children. The TCRbeta library was prepared with unique molecular identifiers. TCRdb processed the PCR reads anew with MiXCR; each CDR3 protein has one entry. The top ten clones hold 6% to 7% of a sample with about 260,000 distinct CDR3 sequences, around 7.5% of them seen once. Sample: PBMCs, mostly from graft donor cells, taken 180 days after TCRalphabeta/CD19-depleted stem cell transplant. These receptors originate from a male patient aged 10 to 17 who had a stem cell transplant for acute lymphoblastic leukemia, so the T cells may come from the graft donor.

In its sample, this clonotype was seen many times. V and J are TRBV7-2 and TRBJ2-1; D is undetermined. This CDR3 comprises 11 residues. The V gene lost 4 bases and the J gene lost 4 bases, with 2 bases spanning the gap. Germline-derived CDR1 and CDR2 are SGHTA and FQGNSA. The CDR3 DNA is TGTGCCAGCAGCTGGTACAATGAGCAGTTCTTC. It encodes CASSWYNEQFF.

This clonotype was counted many times. The CDR3 region is CASSRRVSRETQYF. The CDR3, as DNA: TGTGCCAGCAGTAGGAGGGTCTCCCGAGAGACCCAGTACTTC. The chain uses TRBV7-2 and TRBJ2-5, with D perhaps TRBD2 (6 bases). The V end was cut by 6 bases, the J end by 4 bases, with 15 bases between. In germline, CDR1 is SGHTA, CDR2 FQGNSA. The CDR3 length is 14 residues.

This clonotype was counted ten times or more. The V call is TRBV6-5, the J call TRBJ1-5; D is uncertain. Looked up from germline, CDR1 is MNHEY and CDR2 is SVGAGI. The ends were cut back, 3 bases at V and 1 base at J, with 10 bases in the middle. The CDR3 has 15 amino acids. Here the CDR3 DNA reads TGTGCCAGCAGTTATAAGGGAAAGAGCAATCAGCCCCAGCATTTT. Translated, it gives CASSYKGKSNQPQHF.

This clonotype was counted many times. The V gene is TRBV2, the J gene TRBJ2-7, with D tentatively TRBD2 (6 bases). Trimming cost V 0 bases and J 2 bases, with 8 bases left between them. The CDR3 totals 14 residues. CDR1 is SNHLY, CDR2 FYNNEI, per germline. DNA for the CDR3: TGTGCCAGCAGTGAAGCGGGGAGGCCCTACGAGCAGTACTTC. Translating gives CASSEAGRPYEQYF.

This clonotype has at least ten counts. This rearrangement joins TRBV12-3 or TRBV12-4 to TRBJ2-5; 11 bases map to TRBD1. Losses at the gene ends were 5 bases for V and 2 bases for J; bases not matched to a gene: 13. CDR3 length: 18 residues. CDR3 loop: CASSLQDRGLYLQETQYF. The CDR3 DNA reads as TGTGCCAGCAGTCTGCAGGACAGGGGGCTATACCTTCAAGAGACCCAGTACTTC.

This clonotype was observed many times. This chain connects TRBV7-2 to TRBJ2-7, with a weak D call TRBD1 (5 bases). The CDR3 spans 13 residues. Per the germline V gene, CDR1 is SGHTA and CDR2 is FQGNSA. V lost 6 bases and J lost 5, with 14 bases in between. The CDR3 bases are TGTGCCAGCAGTTCCGACAGTGTCGACGAGCAGTACTTC. It yields the protein CASSSDSVDEQYF.

This clonotype was detected ten times or more. The J gene is TRBJ1-5, the V gene TRBV20-1, with TRBD1 as a possible D gene (5 bases). The V end lost 0 bases, the J end lost 2 bases, and 8 bases lay between the germline ends. The CDR3 extends over 14 amino acids. The germline V gene has CDR1 DFQATT and CDR2 SNEGSKA (reference sequence). The CDR3 bases are TGCAGTGCTAGAGATCCCAGGGGCAATCAGCCCCAGCATTTT. This encodes CSARDPRGNQPQHF.

This clonotype was picked up many times. This chain uses TRBV4-3 with TRBJ2-1; the D gene could be TRBD1 or TRBD2 (5 bases each). The CDR3 contains 16 residues. With 0 bases removed from V and 14 bases from J, the gap between germline ends came to 23 bases. Germline CDR1 and CDR2: LGHNA and YSLEER. The CDR3 DNA sequence: TGCGCCAGCAGCCAAGATCCCGGGACGGACTTGGTTGGGGAGTTCTTC. Residues: CASSQDPGTDLVGEFF.

Many counts were recorded for this clonotype. The V call is TRBV20-1, the J call TRBJ2-7; TRBD1 agrees at 9 bases. Trimming took 2 bases from V and 0 from J; bases not matched to a gene: 8. The germline gives CDR1 DFQATT, CDR2 SNEGSKA (reference sequence). The length of the CDR3 is 16 residues. The CDR3 region is CSARSKGTGTSYEQYF. CDR3 sequence (DNA): TGCAGTGCTAGATCTAAAGGGACAGGGACCTCCTACGAGCAGTACTTC.

This clonotype showed up many times. This chain uses TRBV9 with TRBJ1-6, with D maybe TRBD1 (6 bases). CDR1 is SGDLS and CDR2 is YYNGEE in the germline V gene. This CDR3 contains 14 residues. V lost 2 bases and J 5 bases, leaving 8 bases between the germline ends. The DNA of the CDR3 is TGTGCCAGCAGCGTCCGACAGGATAATTCACCCCTCCACTTT. Translated: CASSVRQDNSPLHF.

The table lists this clonotype with many counts. V usage is TRBV4-3 and J usage is TRBJ2-2; D is perhaps TRBD1 (5 bases). V was clipped by 0 bases and J by 6 bases, with 14 bases between them. This CDR3 has 16 amino acids. Germline CDR1 reads LGHNA; CDR2 reads YSLEER. CDR3 residues: CASSQDQGSGPGELFF. The DNA of the CDR3 is TGCGCCAGCAGCCAAGACCAGGGTTCGGGCCCCGGGGAGCTGTTTTTT.

Many counts were recorded for this clonotype. The J gene is TRBJ1-1, the V gene TRBV7-6; 7 bases match TRBD1. This CDR3 contains 16 residues. V trimming: 3 bases; J trimming: 4 bases; junction bases outside the gene matches: 11. CDR1 is SGHVS, CDR2 FNYEAQ, per germline. This CDR3 is CASSLRPGQVVTEAFF. The CDR3 DNA reads as TGTGCCAGCAGCTTGCGCCCCGGACAGGTTGTCACTGAAGCTTTCTTT.

The table lists this clonotype with many counts. The chain carries TRBV27 and TRBJ1-5, with D uncertain. V was clipped by 2 bases and J by 6 bases, with 11 bases between them. Germline V gene lookup returns CDR1 MNHEY and CDR2 SMNVEV (reference sequence). The CDR3 runs 14 residues. CDR3 region: CASSLIPGSQPQHF. CDR3 coding DNA: TGTGCCAGCAGTTTAATCCCCGGTAGTCAGCCCCAGCATTTT.

This clonotype has ten or more counts. The CDR3 nucleotides are TGTGCCAGCAGCATAGGCGGTTCTGGGGCCAACGTCCTGACTTTC. Protein product: CASSIGGSGANVLTF. The V call is TRBV7-9, the J call TRBJ2-6; D not resolved. Germline loops: CDR1 SEHNR, CDR2 FQNEAQ (reference sequence). V lost 5 bases and J lost 1, with 9 bases in between. This CDR3 spans 15 amino acids.

In regard to this clonotype: This may come from a read error, since a much larger clone is one base off. This chain uses TRBV3-1 with TRBJ1-2; 7 bases are a match to TRBD1. The CDR3 contains 16 residues. Germline V gene data show CDR1 as LGHDT and CDR2 as YNNKEL (reference sequence). V shed 1 base, J shed 4 bases, and the junction held 9 bases outside the gene matches. The CDR3 here is CASSQAGGQVFYGYTF. In DNA, the CDR3 is TGTGCCAGCAGCCAAGCGGGTGGACAGGTCTTCTATGGCTACACCTTC.

This clonotype was seen many times. V is TRBV7-3 and J is TRBJ1-1; possible D gene TRBD1, 6 bases. Trimming removed 5 bases at V and 0 bases at J, with 16 bases between. This CDR3 has 16 residues. Germline values: CDR1 SGHTA, CDR2 FQGTGA. The CDR3 DNA sequence: TGTGCCAGCAGCATAGGAGGGGGAGGCATGAACACTGAAGCTTTCTTT. Translating gives CASSIGGGGMNTEAFF.

This clonotype came up many times. The chain couples TRBV28 to TRBJ1-4, with D perhaps TRBD1 (5 bases). Looked up from germline, CDR1 is MDHEN and CDR2 is SYDVKM. The V end was cut by 3 bases, the J end by 15 bases, with 14 bases between. The CDR3 length is 12 residues. CDR3 in amino acids: CASSFTGTRMFF. The CDR3 nucleotides read TGTGCCAGCAGTTTCACGGGGACGAGAATGTTTTTT.

As regards this clonotype: A clone one base away is much larger, so this may be a read error. The chain carries TRBV4-2 and TRBJ2-7; a possible D gene is TRBD1 (6 bases). The CDR3 has 16 residues. Germline V CDR1 and CDR2: LGHNA, YNFKEQ. In nucleotides, the CDR3 is TGTGCCGGCAGCCAAGAAACAGGGCTAAGCTCCTACGAGCAGTACTTC. Translation: CAGSQETGLSSYEQYF.

This clonotype was counted ten times or more. This sequence joins TRBV5-1 and TRBJ1-1; TRBD1 is a possible D gene (6 bases). V was pared by 0 bases and J by 0 bases, with 12 bases between. This CDR3 region has 16 residues. Germline CDR1 reads SGHRS; CDR2 reads YFSETQ. CDR3 sequence: CASSLGQGPMNTEAFF. CDR3 sequence (DNA): TGCGCCAGCAGCTTGGGTCAGGGGCCTATGAACACTGAAGCTTTCTTT.

This clonotype has a count of ten or more. This chain connects TRBV6-2 or TRBV6-3 to TRBJ1-5; the D is unclear. The germline V gene encodes CDR1 MNHEY and CDR2 SVGEGT. Trimming left V 2 bases short and J 1 base short, with 15 bases between. The CDR3 consists of 17 residues. CDR3 sequence (DNA): TGTGCCAGCAGTTACATTAGGAGGGCTACGAGCAATCAGCCCCAGCATTTT. Translating gives CASSYIRRATSNQPQHF.

This clonotype was seen ten or more times. The chain joins TRBV28 to TRBJ2-5, with 8 bases fitting TRBD1. Germline trimming cut 5 bases from V and 4 bases from J; bases unmatched to any gene: 9. Germline V CDR1 and CDR2: MDHEN, SYDVKM. The CDR3 is 15 amino acids. CDR3 bases: TGTGCCAGCAGTATACCGGACAGGGTTGGAGAGACCCAGTACTTC. Its translation: CASSIPDRVGETQYF.

This clonotype was observed at least ten times. The chain joins TRBV20-1 to TRBJ2-3, with 10 positions matching TRBD2. V shed 3 bases and J 0 bases; nucleotides not matched to a gene: 3. Germline CDR1 is DFQATT and CDR2 is SNEGSKA (reference sequence). This CDR3 contains 15 residues. CDR3 region: CSASDSGGSTDTQYF. The CDR3 DNA reads TGCAGTGCTAGTGATAGCGGGGGGAGCACAGATACGCAGTATTTT.

This clonotype was counted many times. The rearrangement uses TRBV24-1 and TRBJ2-1, with 12 positions matching TRBD2. CDR3 size: 16 residues. Germline values: CDR1 KGHDR, CDR2 SFDVKD. After removal of 0 bases from V and 8 bases from J, the junction contained 4 bases not matched to a gene. CDR3 residues: CATSDLTSGRRDEQFF. CDR3 nucleotides: TGTGCCACCAGTGATTTGACTAGCGGGAGGCGAGATGAGCAGTTCTTC.

This clonotype has a count of ten or more. The chain combines TRBV29-1 with TRBJ1-5; TRBD1 is a possible D gene (5 bases). Between the trimmed V and J ends, which lost 0 bases and 5 bases, there was a span of 5 bases. The CDR3 covers 12 residues. Germline loops: CDR1 SQVTM, CDR2 ANQGSEA. The CDR3 DNA sequence: TGCAGCGTTGAAGAGGGGGATCAGCCCCAGCATTTT. Its translation: CSVEEGDQPQHF.

In this sample, this clonotype turned up many times. The genes are TRBV7-6 and TRBJ1-3; maybe TRBD1 (6 bases). The V gene lost 7 bases and the J gene lost 0 bases, with 16 bases spanning the gap. The CDR3 runs to 16 residues. The germline V gene has CDR1 SGHVS and CDR2 FNYEAQ. In DNA form, the CDR3 reads TGTGCCAGCACCGCGACAGGTGGTTTCTCTGGAAACACCATATATTTT. This encodes CASTATGGFSGNTIYF.